The clone carrying this T cell receptor (beta chain) was counted once. Its antigen is undetermined. The CDR3 has 17 residues. Trimming at V came to 1 base and at J to 5 bases, leaving 10 bases not matched to a gene. CDR1 and CDR2 (germline): SGHNT, YYREEE (reference sequence). Naive CD8 cells were CD45RO-negative, positively selected for CCR7, excluding terminally differentiated effector memory CD45RA+ cells. The data originate from a study of shared clonotypes between healthy human individuals. The wider study: CD4 naive and CD4 memory each took three plates per donor, while CD8 naive took two and CD8 memory one.

The repertoire was sequenced with immunoSEQ multiplex PCR; TCRdb's copy has only in-frame clones and lacks some. Here the sample spans around 2.1 million clones, about 93% being singletons. Whole-study results and caveats: The represented genetic and exposure-history diversity was limited by the small number of donors. Relative to their counterparts shared across all four donors, non-shared clonotypes exhibited diminished generation probabilities.

The source material was naive CD8+ T cells from PBMCs. This clonotype was obtained from a man between 18 and 29 years old in good health. Some clones in this sample may be carry-over from other donors' samples. V gene TRBV5-4 combines with J gene TRBJ2-7; 12 positions match TRBD1. The CDR3 bases are TGTGCCAGCAGCTTGTTTTTCGGGGGACAGGGGGCGAACGAGCAGTACTTC. This encodes CASSLFFGGQGANEQYF.